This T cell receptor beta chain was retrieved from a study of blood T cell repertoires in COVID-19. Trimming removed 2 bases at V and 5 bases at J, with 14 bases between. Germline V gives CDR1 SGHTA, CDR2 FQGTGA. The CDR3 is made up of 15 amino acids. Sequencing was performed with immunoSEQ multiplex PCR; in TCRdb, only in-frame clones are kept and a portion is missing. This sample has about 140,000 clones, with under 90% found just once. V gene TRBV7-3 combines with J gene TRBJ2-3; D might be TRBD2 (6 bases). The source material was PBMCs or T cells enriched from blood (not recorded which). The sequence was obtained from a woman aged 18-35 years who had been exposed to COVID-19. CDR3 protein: CASSLGGARRDTQYF. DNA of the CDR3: TGTGCCAGCAGCTTAGGAGGGGCCAGAAGAGATACGCAGTATTTT.